This entry concerns a single TCR beta chain. No antigen is known for it. A J-beta primer mix and a sample-barcoded 5' primer were used in a second PCR of roughly 6 to 12 cycles. Every cDNA molecule bore a tag from a template-switch adaptor containing 12 random nucleotides. CDR3-containing paired-end reads numbered at least 2.5 million in each sample. MiXCR, run by TCRdb on the 5' RACE reads, gives a single entry per CDR3 protein. Altogether roughly 800,000 distinct CDR3 sequences are present, roughly 64% being singletons, with the ten largest covering about 20%. Trimming took off 1 base at V and 9 bases at J, with 10 bases between the two ends. The CDR3 sequence is 12 residues long. Germline V gene data show CDR1 as SQVTM and CDR2 as ANQGSEA. Aged roughly 6 to 100, donors were systemically healthy Caucasians from Russia. These data are taken from a study of blood T cells in healthy people across ages. Study-wide results and caveats: Bulk PBMC profiling left naive and antigen-experienced comparisons inconclusive.

The source material was blood. The chain links TRBV29-1 to TRBJ2-1; D gene ambiguous. The clonotype was recovered from a man aged 25-45 years in good health. This CDR3 reads CSVEGAGSEQFF. The CDR3 DNA reads as TGCAGCGTTGAAGGGGCAGGTTCTGAGCAGTTCTTC.